This T cell receptor beta chain emerged from a study of T-cell memory formation after mild COVID-19. About this clonotype itself: Its antigen is still unknown.

V dropped 3 bases and J dropped 2 bases, with 10 bases sitting between them. This CDR3 has 14 amino acids. Germline V gives CDR1 KGHSH, CDR2 LQKENI. 5'RACE primed at constant segments yielded TCR alpha and TCR beta cDNA libraries bearing sample barcodes and UMIs. TCRdb re-analysed the 5' RACE reads in MiXCR, keeping a single row per CDR3 protein. This table holds hundreds of thousands of distinct CDR3 sequences, about 20% found once. General study points: Among clones contracting day 15 to 85, CD4/CD8 was balanced, whereas later expanders leaned CD4+. Detection of some responders pre-infection suggested pre-existing cross-reactive memory T cells participated. Researchers could not confirm that second-wave clones peaking on day 37 targeted SARS-CoV-2.

This receptor was taken from an adult woman who had mild COVID-19 (a few samples of this study predate the infection). Cell type and time point are not known. The specimen was PBMCs or a T cell subset sorted from them (not recorded which). The gene calls are TRBV18 and TRBJ1-1; D is uncertain. CDR3 protein: CASSPGTINTEAFF. CDR3 DNA: TGTGCCAGCTCACCCGGAACAATAAACACTGAAGCTTTCTTT.